This is a list of T cell receptor beta chains from one sample in a study of T cells after yellow fever vaccination. TCRdb re-analysed the 5' RACE reads in MiXCR, keeping a single row per CDR3 protein. The sample records hundreds of thousands of distinct CDR3 sequences, 15% to 20% being singletons. The sample consisted of PBMCs, taken before the yellow fever booster vaccination. These receptors were collected from a man in his late teens or twenties who received the YFV17D yellow fever vaccine. Both conserved end residues are part of each CDR3. The order of the fields is D gene, J gene, V gene, clone size, CDR3 protein, CDR3 DNA. A D gene is named only where the DNA matches it firmly. The listing skips clone size in some rows; elsewhere it reads once, few, many or a size class.

TRBD1	TRBJ2-1	TRBV4-1	.	CASSQVDRVYNEQFF	TGCGCCAGCAGCCAAGTCGACAGGGTCTACAATGAGCAGTTCTTC
TRBD2	TRBJ2-1	TRBV6-6	few	CASSKYVAGGPSEQFF	TGTGCCAGCAGCAAATACGTCGCGGGGGGGCCGAGTGAGCAGTTCTTC
.	TRBJ2-3	TRBV5-1	few	CASSGLGSSDTQYF	TGCGCCAGCAGCGGGTTGGGTTCCTCAGATACGCAGTATTTT
.	TRBJ2-1	TRBV29-1	.	CSVEGASYNEQFF	TGCAGCGTTGAGGGGGCATCCTACAATGAGCAGTTCTTC
.	TRBJ1-3	TRBV2	.	CASRVMPSGNTIYF	TGTGCCAGCAGGGTGATGCCTTCTGGAAACACCATATATTTT
.	TRBJ1-3	TRBV5-1	.	CASSPGGRGSGNTIYF	TGCGCCAGCAGCCCCGGCGGTAGGGGCTCTGGAAACACCATATATTTT
.	TRBJ1-1	TRBV4-1	few	CASSQEWPGSAEAFF	TGCGCCAGCAGCCAAGAATGGCCCGGCTCAGCTGAAGCTTTCTTT
TRBD1	TRBJ1-4	TRBV5-1	.	CASSVDPGQPNEKLFF	TGCGCCAGCAGCGTTGATCCGGGACAGCCAAATGAAAAACTGTTTTTT
.	TRBJ2-2	TRBV6-5	.	CASTGVVHGELFF	TGTGCCAGCACAGGGGTGGTTCACGGGGAGCTGTTTTTT
TRBD1	TRBJ2-2	TRBV5-1	many	CASSPDRAGELFF	TGCGCCAGCAGCCCCGACAGGGCCGGGGAGCTGTTTTTT
.	TRBJ1-2	TRBV18	few	CASSHGVGYTF	TGTGCCAGCTCACACGGCGTTGGCTACACCTTC
.	TRBJ2-5	TRBV4-2	.	CASSQEVRRWETQYF	TGTGCCAGCAGCCAAGAGGTCAGGCGGTGGGAGACCCAGTACTTC